Sequencing of this TCR beta chain was carried out in a study of blood T cell repertoires in COVID-19. Germline V CDR1 and CDR2: SGDLS, YYNGEE. Trimming stripped 5 bases from V and 1 base from J, with 18 bases between. The CDR3 sequence is 16 residues long. Using immunoSEQ multiplex PCR, the repertoire was profiled, and TCRdb retains in-frame clones only, with some absent. The sample holds some 96,000 clones, about 90% seen once. The sequencing sample was made of peripheral blood. This TCR derives from a human donor in a cohort sampled during active COVID-19. This chain connects TRBV9 to TRBJ1-1; D gene unclear. CDR3: CASSEPREKPNTEAFF. The CDR3 coding sequence is TGTGCCAGCAGTGAGCCCCGGGAGAAACCGAACACTGAAGCTTTCTTT. The entire variable domain, with the rest obtained from reference TRBV9 and TRBJ1-1, is as follows: DSGVTQTPKHLITATGQRVTLRCSPRSGDLSVYWYQQSLDQGLQFLIQYYNGEERAKGNILERFSAQQFPDLHSELNLSSLELGDSALYFCASSEPREKPNTEAFFGQGTRLTVV.